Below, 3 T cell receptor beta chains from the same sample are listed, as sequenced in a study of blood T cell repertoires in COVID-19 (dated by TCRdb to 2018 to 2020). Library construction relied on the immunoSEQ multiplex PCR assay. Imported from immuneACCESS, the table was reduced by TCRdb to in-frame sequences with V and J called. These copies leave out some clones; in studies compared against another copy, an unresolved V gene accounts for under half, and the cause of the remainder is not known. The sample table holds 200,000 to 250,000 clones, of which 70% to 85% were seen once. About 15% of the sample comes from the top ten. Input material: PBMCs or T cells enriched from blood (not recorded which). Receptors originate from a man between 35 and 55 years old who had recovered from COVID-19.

The chain's CDR3 is CASSLAGSNTEAFF. The DNA for the CDR3 is TGTGCCAGCAGCTTAGCAGGCTCGAACACTGAAGCTTTCTTT. This chain connects TRBV7-3 to TRBJ1-1; D remains unclear. This CDR3 region has 14 residues. The ends were cut back, 2 bases at V and 1 base at J, with 8 bases in the middle. CDR1 is SGHTA, CDR2 FQGTGA, per germline. Based on the CDR3 plus reference TRBV7-3 and TRBJ1-1, the full variable domain is GAGVSQTPSNKVTEKGKYVELRCDPISGHTALYWYRQSLGQGPEFLIYFQGTGAADDSGLPNDRFFAVRPEGSVSTLKIQRTERGDSAVYLCASSLAGSNTEAFFGQGTRLTVV.

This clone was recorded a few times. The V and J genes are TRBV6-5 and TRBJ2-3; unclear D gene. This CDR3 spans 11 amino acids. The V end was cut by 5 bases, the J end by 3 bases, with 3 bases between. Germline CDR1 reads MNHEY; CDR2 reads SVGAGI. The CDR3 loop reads CASSQTDTQYF. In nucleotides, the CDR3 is TGTGCCAGCAGTCAGACAGATACGCAGTATTTT.

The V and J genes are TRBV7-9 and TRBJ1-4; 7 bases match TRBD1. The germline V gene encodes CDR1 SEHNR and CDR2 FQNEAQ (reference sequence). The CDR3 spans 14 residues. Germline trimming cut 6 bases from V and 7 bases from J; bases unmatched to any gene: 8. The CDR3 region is CASRRTGEAEKLFF. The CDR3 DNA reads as TGTGCCAGCAGGCGTACAGGGGAGGCTGAAAAACTGTTTTTT.